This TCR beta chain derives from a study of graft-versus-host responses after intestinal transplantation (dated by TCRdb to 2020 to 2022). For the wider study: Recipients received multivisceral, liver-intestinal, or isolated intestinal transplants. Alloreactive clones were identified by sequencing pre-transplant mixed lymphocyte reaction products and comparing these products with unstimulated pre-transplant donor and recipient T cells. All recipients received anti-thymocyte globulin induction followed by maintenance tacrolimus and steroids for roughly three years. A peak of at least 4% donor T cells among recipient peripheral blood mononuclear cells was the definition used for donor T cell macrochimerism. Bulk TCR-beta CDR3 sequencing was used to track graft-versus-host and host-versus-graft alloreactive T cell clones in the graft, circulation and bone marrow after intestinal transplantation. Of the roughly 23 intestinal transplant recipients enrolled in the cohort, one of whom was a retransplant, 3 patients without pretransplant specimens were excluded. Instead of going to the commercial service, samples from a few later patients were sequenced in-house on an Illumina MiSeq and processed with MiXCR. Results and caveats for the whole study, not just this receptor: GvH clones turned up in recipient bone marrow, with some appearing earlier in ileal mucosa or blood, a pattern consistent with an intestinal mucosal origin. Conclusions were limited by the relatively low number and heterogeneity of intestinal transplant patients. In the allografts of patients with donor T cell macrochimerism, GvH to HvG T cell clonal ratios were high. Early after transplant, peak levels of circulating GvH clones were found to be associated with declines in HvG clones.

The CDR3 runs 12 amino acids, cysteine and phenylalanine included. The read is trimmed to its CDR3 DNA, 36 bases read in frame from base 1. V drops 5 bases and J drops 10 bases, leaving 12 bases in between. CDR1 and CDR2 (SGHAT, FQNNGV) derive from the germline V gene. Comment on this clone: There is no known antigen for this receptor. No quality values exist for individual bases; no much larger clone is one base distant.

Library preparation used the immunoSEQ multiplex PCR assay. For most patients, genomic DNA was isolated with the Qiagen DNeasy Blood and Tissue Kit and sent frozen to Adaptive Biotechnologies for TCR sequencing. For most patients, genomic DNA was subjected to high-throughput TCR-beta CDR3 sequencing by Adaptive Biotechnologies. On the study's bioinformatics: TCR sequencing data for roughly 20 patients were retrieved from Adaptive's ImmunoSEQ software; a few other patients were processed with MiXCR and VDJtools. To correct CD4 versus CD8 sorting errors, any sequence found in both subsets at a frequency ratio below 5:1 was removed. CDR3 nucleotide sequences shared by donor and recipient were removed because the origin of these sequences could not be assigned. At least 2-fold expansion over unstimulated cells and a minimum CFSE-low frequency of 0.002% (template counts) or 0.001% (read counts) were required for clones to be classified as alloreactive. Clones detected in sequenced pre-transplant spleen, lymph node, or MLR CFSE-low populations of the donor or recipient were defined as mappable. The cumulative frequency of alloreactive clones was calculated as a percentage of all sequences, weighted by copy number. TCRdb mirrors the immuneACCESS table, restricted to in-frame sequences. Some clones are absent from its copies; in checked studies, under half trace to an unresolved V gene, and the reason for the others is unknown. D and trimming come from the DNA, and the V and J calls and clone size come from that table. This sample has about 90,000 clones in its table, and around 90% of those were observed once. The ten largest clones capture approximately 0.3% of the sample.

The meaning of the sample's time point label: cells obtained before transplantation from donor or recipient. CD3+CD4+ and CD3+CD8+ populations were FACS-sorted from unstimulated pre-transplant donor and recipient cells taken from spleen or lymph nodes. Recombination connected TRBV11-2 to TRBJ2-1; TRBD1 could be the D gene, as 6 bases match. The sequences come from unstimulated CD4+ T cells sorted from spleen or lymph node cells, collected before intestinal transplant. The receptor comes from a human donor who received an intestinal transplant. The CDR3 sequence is CASSEGEREQFF. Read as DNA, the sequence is TGTGCCAGCAGCGAGGGGGAGCGAGAGCAGTTCTTC.